The source of this TCR beta chain is a study of cytomegalovirus exposure and HLA in healthy donors. It was with 60 Vbeta and 13 Jbeta primers that the PCR ran. The assay was immunoSEQ multiplex PCR, and TCRdb's table has in-frame clones only and misses some. The table shows more than 150,000 clones, with roughly four fifths occurring only once. The ends lost 5 bases at V and 3 bases at J; junction bases unmatched: 19. CDR1 and CDR2 from the germline V gene are MDHEN and SYDVKM. This CDR3 region has 19 residues. This sequence was found in a man aged 40-49 years in good health and CMV-seronegative. The gene calls are TRBV28 and TRBJ1-5, with 7 positions matching TRBD1. Sequencing used PBMCs. CDR3 coding DNA: TGTGCCAGCAGTACTTCCGGGACAGACTTTGGGGGGTACAATCAGCCCCAGCATTTT. This gives the protein CASSTSGTDFGGYNQPQHF.